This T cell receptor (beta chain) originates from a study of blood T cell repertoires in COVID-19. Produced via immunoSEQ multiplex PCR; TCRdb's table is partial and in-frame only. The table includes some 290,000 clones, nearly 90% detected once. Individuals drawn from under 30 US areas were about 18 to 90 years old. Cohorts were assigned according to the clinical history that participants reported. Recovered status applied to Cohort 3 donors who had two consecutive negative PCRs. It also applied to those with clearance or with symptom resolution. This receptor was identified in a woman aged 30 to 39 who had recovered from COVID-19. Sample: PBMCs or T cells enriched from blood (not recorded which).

The CDR3 here is CAWRPRLAGDYEQYF. In nucleotides, the CDR3 is TGTGCCTGGAGGCCAAGACTAGCGGGAGATTACGAGCAGTACTTC. The chain couples TRBV30 to TRBJ2-7; 12 bases align to TRBD2. The germline V gene has CDR1 GTSNPN and CDR2 SVGIG (reference sequence). This CDR3 contains 15 residues. The V gene end was trimmed by 3 bases and the J gene end by 4 bases; junction bases not matched to a gene: 7. Variable domain in full (rest from reference TRBV30 and TRBJ2-7): SQTIHQWPATLVQPVGSPLSLECTVEGTSNPNLYWYRQAAGRGLQLLFYSVGIGQISSEVPQNLSASRPQDRQFILSSKKLLLSDSGFYLCAWRPRLAGDYEQYFGPGTRLTVT.